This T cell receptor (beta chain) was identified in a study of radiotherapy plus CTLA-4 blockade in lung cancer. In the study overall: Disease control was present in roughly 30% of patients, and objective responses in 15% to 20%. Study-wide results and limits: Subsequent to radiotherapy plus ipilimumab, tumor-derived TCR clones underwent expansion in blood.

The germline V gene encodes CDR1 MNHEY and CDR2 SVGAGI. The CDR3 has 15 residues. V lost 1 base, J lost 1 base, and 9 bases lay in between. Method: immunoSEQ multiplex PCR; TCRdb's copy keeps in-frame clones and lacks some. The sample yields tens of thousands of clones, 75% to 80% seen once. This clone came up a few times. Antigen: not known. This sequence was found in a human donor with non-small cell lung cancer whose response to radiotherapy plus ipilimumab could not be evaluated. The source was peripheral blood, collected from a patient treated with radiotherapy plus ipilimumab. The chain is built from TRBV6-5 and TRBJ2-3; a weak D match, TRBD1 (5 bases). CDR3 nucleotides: TGTGCCAGCAGTTACTGGCAGGGCGGCACAGATACGCAGTATTTT. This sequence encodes CASSYWQGGTDTQYF.